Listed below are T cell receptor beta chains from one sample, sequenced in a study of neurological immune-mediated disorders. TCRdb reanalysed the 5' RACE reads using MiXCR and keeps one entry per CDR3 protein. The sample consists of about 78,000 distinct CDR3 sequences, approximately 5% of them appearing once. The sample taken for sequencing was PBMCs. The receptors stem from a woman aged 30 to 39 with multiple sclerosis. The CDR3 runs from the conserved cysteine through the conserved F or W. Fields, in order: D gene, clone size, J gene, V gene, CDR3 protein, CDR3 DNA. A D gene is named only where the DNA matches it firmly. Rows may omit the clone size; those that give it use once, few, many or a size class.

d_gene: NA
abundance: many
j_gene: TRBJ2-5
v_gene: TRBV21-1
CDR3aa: CASSKALPDSSQETQYF
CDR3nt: TGTGCCAGCAGCAAAGCGCTTCCCGACAGTTCTCAAGAGACCCAGTACTTC

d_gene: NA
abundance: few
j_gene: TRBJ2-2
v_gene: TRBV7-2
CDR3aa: CASSLGQQGTGELFF
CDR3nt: TGTGCCAGCAGCTTAGGGCAACAGGGCACCGGGGAGCTGTTTTTT

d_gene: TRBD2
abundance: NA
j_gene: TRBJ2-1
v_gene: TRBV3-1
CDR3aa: CASSQDFQGLAPNNEQFF
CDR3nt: TGTGCCAGCAGCCAAGATTTCCAGGGACTAGCGCCAAACAATGAGCAGTTCTTC

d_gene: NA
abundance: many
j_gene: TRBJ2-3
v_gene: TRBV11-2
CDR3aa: CASSLVGGQTDTQYF
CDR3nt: TGTGCCAGCAGCTTAGTCGGGGGGCAGACAGATACGCAGTATTTT

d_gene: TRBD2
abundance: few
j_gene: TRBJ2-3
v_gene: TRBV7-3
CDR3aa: CASSAGGVTDTQYF
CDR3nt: TGTGCCAGCAGCGCGGGAGGGGTCACAGATACGCAGTATTTT

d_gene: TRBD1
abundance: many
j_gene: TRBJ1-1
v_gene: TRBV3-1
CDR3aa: CASSRRQGTTEAFF
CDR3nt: TGTGCCAGCAGCCGTAGACAGGGGACAACTGAAGCTTTCTTT

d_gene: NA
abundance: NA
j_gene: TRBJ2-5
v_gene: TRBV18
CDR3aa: CASSPPGRRQETQYF
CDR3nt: TGTGCCAGCTCACCACCGGGACGAAGACAAGAGACCCAGTACTTC

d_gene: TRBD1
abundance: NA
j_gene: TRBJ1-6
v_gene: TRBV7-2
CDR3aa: CASSTEQGVPGPLHF
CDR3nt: TGTGCCAGCAGCACTGAACAGGGGGTCCCCGGTCCCCTCCACTTT

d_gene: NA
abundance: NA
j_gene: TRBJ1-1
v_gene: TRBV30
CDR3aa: CAWNQGNMNTEAFF
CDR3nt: TGTGCCTGGAACCAAGGGAACATGAACACTGAAGCTTTCTTT

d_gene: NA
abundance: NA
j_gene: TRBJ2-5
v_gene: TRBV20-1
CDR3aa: CSARLRLSETQYF
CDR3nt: TGCAGTGCTAGATTGAGGCTTTCGGAGACCCAGTACTTC

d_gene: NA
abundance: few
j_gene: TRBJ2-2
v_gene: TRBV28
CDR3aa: CASSARLGTGELFF
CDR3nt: TGTGCCAGCAGTGCCAGGTTGGGCACCGGGGAGCTGTTTTTT

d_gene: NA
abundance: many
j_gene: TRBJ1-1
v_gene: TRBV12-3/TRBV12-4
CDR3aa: CASSLFVGQLRRTEAFF
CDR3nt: TGTGCCAGCAGTTTATTCGTAGGGCAGCTTAGACGAACTGAAGCTTTCTTT

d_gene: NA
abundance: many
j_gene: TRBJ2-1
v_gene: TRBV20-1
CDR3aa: CSASRDRLAEQFF
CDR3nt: TGCAGTGCTAGTAGGGATAGACTGGCTGAGCAGTTCTTC

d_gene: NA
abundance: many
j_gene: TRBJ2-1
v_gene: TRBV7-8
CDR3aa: CASSPPHYNEQFF
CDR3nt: TGTGCCAGCAGCCCACCCCACTACAATGAGCAGTTCTTC

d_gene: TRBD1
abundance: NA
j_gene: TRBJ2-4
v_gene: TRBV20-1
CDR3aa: CSATTGTGGWQAKKIQYF
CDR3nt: TGCAGTGCTACCACCGGGACAGGGGGTTGGCAAGCCAAAAAAATTCAGTACTTC

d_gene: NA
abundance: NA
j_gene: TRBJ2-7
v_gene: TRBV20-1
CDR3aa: CSATLGGLSYEQYF
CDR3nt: TGCAGTGCTACTCTCGGGGGACTCTCCTACGAGCAGTACTTC

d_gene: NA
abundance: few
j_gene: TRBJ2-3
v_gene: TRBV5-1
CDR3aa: CASSLGVEYVTDTQYF
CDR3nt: TGCGCCAGCAGCTTGGGTGTCGAGTACGTCACAGATACGCAGTATTTT

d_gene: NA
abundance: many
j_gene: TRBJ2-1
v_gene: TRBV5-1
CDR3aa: CASSKRDHNEQFF
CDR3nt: TGCGCCAGCAGCAAGAGGGACCACAATGAGCAGTTCTTC

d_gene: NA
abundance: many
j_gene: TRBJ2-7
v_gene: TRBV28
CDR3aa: CASSLPGSEQYF
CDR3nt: TGTGCCAGCAGTTTGCCGGGCTCCGAGCAGTACTTC

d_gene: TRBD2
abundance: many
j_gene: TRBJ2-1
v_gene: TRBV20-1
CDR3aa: CSAPLAGRPYEQFF
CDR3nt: TGCAGTGCCCCCTTAGCGGGGAGGCCCTATGAGCAGTTCTTC

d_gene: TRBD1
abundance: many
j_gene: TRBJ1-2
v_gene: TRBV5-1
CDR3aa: CASSRDSTYGYTF
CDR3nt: TGCGCCAGCAGTCGGGACAGCACCTATGGCTACACCTTC

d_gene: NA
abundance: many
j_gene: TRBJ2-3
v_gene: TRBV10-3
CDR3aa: CAISDRITDTQYF
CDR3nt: TGTGCCATCAGTGACCGGATCACAGATACGCAGTATTTT

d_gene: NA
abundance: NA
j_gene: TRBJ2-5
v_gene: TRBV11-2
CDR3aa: CASRPSGPQETQYF
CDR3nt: TGTGCCAGCAGACCTTCCGGGCCCCAAGAGACCCAGTACTTC

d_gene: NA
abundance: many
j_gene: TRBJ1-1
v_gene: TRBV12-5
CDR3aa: CASVLFPLDTEAFF
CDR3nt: TGTGCTAGTGTCCTATTCCCCCTCGACACTGAAGCTTTCTTT

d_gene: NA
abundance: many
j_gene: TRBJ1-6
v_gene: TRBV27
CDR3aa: CASATGLYSPLHF
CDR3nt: TGTGCCAGCGCGACGGGATTATATTCACCCCTCCACTTT

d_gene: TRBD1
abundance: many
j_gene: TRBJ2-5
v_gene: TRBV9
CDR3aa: CASSPTGKETQYF
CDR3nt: TGTGCCAGCAGCCCGACAGGGAAAGAGACCCAGTACTTC

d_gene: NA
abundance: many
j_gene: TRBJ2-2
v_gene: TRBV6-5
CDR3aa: CASTLRAGSNTGELFF
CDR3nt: TGTGCCAGCACCCTCAGGGCAGGGTCGAACACCGGGGAGCTGTTTTTT

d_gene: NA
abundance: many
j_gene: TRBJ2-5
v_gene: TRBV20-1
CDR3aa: CSARGGTQYF
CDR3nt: TGCAGTGCTAGAGGAGGGACCCAGTACTTC

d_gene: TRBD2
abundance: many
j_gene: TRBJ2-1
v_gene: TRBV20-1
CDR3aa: CSAGAGGPRNEQFF
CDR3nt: TGCAGTGCTGGAGCGGGAGGGCCTAGGAATGAGCAGTTCTTC

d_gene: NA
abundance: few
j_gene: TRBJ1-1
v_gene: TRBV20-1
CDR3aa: CSAVREWTEAFF
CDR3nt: TGCAGTGCTGTCAGGGAATGGACTGAAGCTTTCTTT

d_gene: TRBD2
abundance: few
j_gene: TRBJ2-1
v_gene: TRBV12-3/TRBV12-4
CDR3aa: CASRSRAGGPSGEQFF
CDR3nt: TGTGCCAGCAGGTCTAGGGCGGGAGGGCCCTCGGGTGAGCAGTTCTTC